The 11 T cell receptor beta chains presented below share a single source sample, sequenced in a study of cytomegalovirus exposure and HLA in healthy donors. The PCR made use of 60 Vbeta and 13 Jbeta primers. Profiling relied on immunoSEQ multiplex PCR, and the TCRdb table lists in-frame clones only, not all of them. The sample contains some 110,000 clones, about 81% of which appear only once. The sequencing sample was made of PBMCs. The receptors come from a woman aged 25-40 years in good health and CMV-seronegative.

The CDR3 reads CASNDRGSTDTQYF. CDR3 nucleotide sequence: TGTGCCAGCAATGACAGGGGTTCCACAGATACGCAGTATTTT. The rearrangement links TRBV2 to TRBJ2-3, with TRBD1 matching over 8 bases. The CDR3 covers 14 residues. Germline loops: CDR1 SNHLY, CDR2 FYNNEI. J gave up 2 bases and V 7 bases, and 5 bases lay outside the gene matches.

The chain joins TRBV7-2 to TRBJ2-3, with D possibly TRBD1 on 6 matching bases. V lost 2 bases and J lost 4, with 13 bases in between. This CDR3 has 15 residues. CDR1 is SGHTA and CDR2 is FQGNSA in the germline V gene. CDR3 in DNA: TGTGCCAGCAGCTTAAAGTTAACAGGGTCAGATACGCAGTATTTT. Residues: CASSLKLTGSDTQYF.

This clone came up a few times. The chain carries TRBV2 and TRBJ1-2; a weak D match, TRBD1 (6 bases). V was trimmed by 7 bases and J by 7 bases, leaving 13 bases between them. There are 12 residues in the CDR3. Germline loops: CDR1 SNHLY, CDR2 FYNNEI. Written as DNA, the CDR3 is TGTGCCAGCAACGACAGGCCGGGTGGCTACACCTTC. Protein sequence: CASNDRPGGYTF.

The V gene is TRBV5-1, the J gene TRBJ2-1; 9 positions match TRBD2. Germline CDR1 is SGHRS and CDR2 is YFSETQ. This CDR3 has 16 residues. V lost 0 bases and J lost 1; bases outside the gene matches: 2. The CDR3 region is CASSLGGGGSYNEQFF. The CDR3 nucleotides are TGCGCCAGCAGCTTGGGCGGGGGGGGGTCCTACAATGAGCAGTTCTTC. The variable domain in full, completed from reference TRBV5-1 and TRBJ2-1, reads KAGVTQTPRYLIKTRGQQVTLSCSPISGHRSVSWYQQTPGQGLQFLFEYFSETQRNKGNFPGRFSGRQFSNSRSEMNVSTLELGDSALYLCASSLGGGGSYNEQFFGPGTRLTVL.

Points on this clone: The junction does not match germline at one end; this may be a read error. V usage is TRBV18 and J usage is TRBJ1-2; D is perhaps TRBD1 (5 bases). CDR3 size: 13 residues. Germline V gene data show CDR1 as KGHSH and CDR2 as LQKENI. For the CDR3, the DNA is TGTGCCAGCACACCCGGACAAAACTATGGCTACACCTTC. This sequence encodes CASTPGQNYGYTF.

The rearrangement links TRBV19 to TRBJ2-5, with D tentatively TRBD1 (6 bases). Germline loops: CDR1 LNHDA, CDR2 SQIVND (reference sequence). V gave up 9 bases and J gave up 4 bases, with 12 bases separating them. The CDR3 loop spans 12 amino acids. The CDR3 coding sequence is TGTGCCAGCAGACAGGTGGGAGAGACCCAGTACTTC. This gives the protein CASRQVGETQYF.

The V and J genes are TRBV12-5 and TRBJ1-1; maybe TRBD1 (5 bases). Germline values: CDR1 LGHNT, CDR2 FRNRAP. Trimming pared 3 bases from V and 7 bases from J, leaving 9 bases between. CDR3 length equals 12 residues. The CDR3 protein is CASGFGHIEAFF. CDR3 in DNA: TGTGCTAGTGGTTTCGGACATATTGAAGCTTTCTTT.

This chain links TRBV6-5 with TRBJ2-5, with 10 positions matching TRBD2. The CDR3 spans 13 residues. With V trimmed by 10 bases and J by 6 bases, 8 bases remained unmatched. The germline CDR1 and CDR2 sequences are MNHEY and SVGAGI. CDR3: CAISGGAEKTQYF. CDR3 DNA: TGTGCCATCAGCGGGGGGGCCGAAAAGACCCAGTACTTC.

The V gene is TRBV10-3, the J gene TRBJ2-3, with TRBD1 matching over 10 bases. CDR1 and CDR2 (germline): ENHRY, SYGVKD. Germline trimming cut 9 bases from V and 6 bases from J; bases unmatched to any gene: 6. The CDR3 consists of 13 residues. As DNA, the CDR3 is TGTGCCATACGACAGGGGGCATCTGATACGCAGTATTTT. Translated: CAIRQGASDTQYF.

The V and J genes are TRBV4-1 and TRBJ2-3, with a tentative D call TRBD1 (6 bases). Germline V CDR1 and CDR2: MGHRA, YSYEKL. The CDR3 runs 16 residues. V shed 2 bases and J shed 0 bases, with 12 bases lying between them. In nucleotides, the CDR3 is TGCGCCAGCAGCCAATCTACAGGGCTTAGCACAGATACGCAGTATTTT. Encoded protein: CASSQSTGLSTDTQYF.

CDR3 DNA: TGTGCCAGCAGCGGACAGGGGATGAGCACAGATACGCAGTATTTT. Protein product: CASSGQGMSTDTQYF. The chain recombines TRBV6-5 with TRBJ2-3; 9 nucleotides match TRBD1. CDR3 length: 15 amino acids. Germline lookup yields CDR1 MNHEY and CDR2 SVGAGI. After removal of 6 bases from V and 0 bases from J, the junction contained 4 bases not matched to a gene.